Here is one TCR beta chain with its context. This clonotype was seen more than once but under ten times. No antigen is known for it. Within one base of it there is no much larger clone, and no base qualities were kept. The data were obtained in a study of T cells in Graves' hyperthyroidism and ophthalmopathy (dated by TCRdb to about 2019). In terms of the full investigation: Peripheral blood was sampled at the time of initial diagnosis, prior to any treatment. TCR V-J signatures able to tell the groups apart were searched for in a discovery cohort of 100 patients, of whom over 40 had Graves' ophthalmopathy and about 60 had stable Graves' hyperthyroidism. Prospective prediction of ophthalmopathy was tested in an independent validation cohort consisting of some 20 hyperthyroidism patients and around 17 patients who later progressed to ophthalmopathy. The 95 to 100 discovery patients were divided at random into training and test sets in a 7:3 ratio. In six Graves' hyperthyroidism patients, the study also compared T-cell repertoires from thyroid tissue with T-cell repertoires from blood. After blood sampling, hyperthyroidism patients were treated with methimazole at a starting dose of 30 mg daily, and ophthalmopathy patients were treated with high-dose intravenous methylprednisolone. The paper reports TCR Vbeta CDR3 sequencing of approximately 140 peripheral blood samples: under 45 ophthalmopathy, some 80 hyperthyroidism and around 17 progressor patients. Study-level results and caveats: Most expanded thyroid clonotypes (frequency above 0.001) were also detected in blood, suggesting blood repertoires may reflect thyroid immune responses. In validation, progression to ophthalmopathy was predicted by the model with roughly 71% sensitivity and roughly 76% specificity, a median of roughly 6.4 months before onset. No statistical method was used to fix the sample size in advance, and group allocation was not hidden from the investigators. A 13 V-J signature model separated ophthalmopathy from stable hyperthyroidism, with 87.88% sensitivity and 81.08% specificity in cross-validation and 80%/75% in testing.

The TCR beta CDR3 regions were amplified from RNA transcripts. For the first round of RT-PCR on the TCR CDR3, the HTBI primer set was used together with the Qiagen OneStep RT-PCR kit. Libraries were constructed in a second round of multiplex PCR, after which size selection and purification were performed. Libraries were sequenced paired-end with 100 bp reads on an Illumina HiSeq2000. In the original analysis: SOAPnuke was used to process the raw data, removing reads that contained adapters or uncalled bases, had a mean Phred below 15, or lacked an exact match to the constant primer or identifier. High-quality paired reads were merged with COPE v1.2.5, and unique nucleotide sequences were defined as clonotypes. MiTCR v1.1 was used to align clonotypes to the IMGT TRBV, TRBD and TRBJ reference segments. Only V-J combinations with frequency above 0.0001, covering about 99% of repertoires, were analysed. The TCS score was defined as F50 (clonal expansion) divided by E x V (chaos), with BLOSUM62-based TCRdist calculated between CDR3 peptides within each V-J. Welch's t-statistics and random forest reduced roughly 540 V-J features to some 14, which were used in a naive Bayes classifier (R e1071). Through fastp at Q25 and MiXCR, TCRdb rebuilt clones from the public reads, retaining in-frame beta chains. Rows with one shared CDR3 protein collapse into an entry with the most common genes and DNA. In this record, the V and J calls reflect TCRdb's handling and not the investigators' own analysis. The sample yields 690,000 or so distinct CDR3 sequences; over 15% were counted once. The ten top clones hold around 17% of the sample.

Hyperthyroidism patients were newly diagnosed, had a disease duration of under 2 months, and were aged 18 to 65 years. Patients with uncontrolled infections, other autoimmune diseases, pregnancy or lactation were excluded. Diagnoses were based on clinical symptoms, serum thyroxine and TRAb, thyroid ultrasound and orbital computed tomography. Blood from progressor patients was drawn when they were first diagnosed with hyperthyroidism, before any ophthalmopathy symptoms appeared. PBMCs were separated from roughly 9.6 ml of fresh peripheral blood using Ficoll-Paque density gradient centrifugation. Patients classed as progressors first received a Graves' hyperthyroidism diagnosis and then went on to develop ophthalmopathy during follow-up. Trizol reagent was used to extract total RNA, and RNA quality was then checked on an Agilent 2100 Bioanalyzer. The CDR3 has 16 amino acids, counting the end cysteine and phenylalanine. Only the CDR3 DNA stays, 48 bases, in frame from base 1. CDR1 and CDR2 are drawn from the germline V gene (reference sequence): DFQATT, SNEGSKA.

Specimen: blood. The sequence is built from TRBV20-1 and TRBJ2-3, and TRBD2 matches 13 of the central bases. This receptor was taken from a woman aged 45-65 years with Graves' hyperthyroidism that later progressed to Graves' ophthalmopathy. The sequenced DNA: TGCAGCTACCAACCCGGACTAGCGGGGGCAACAGATACGCAGTATTTT. It specifies CSYQPGLAGATDTQYF.